At least ten counts were recorded for the clone carrying this T cell receptor beta chain. The antigen remains undetermined. In TCRdb, the 5' RACE reads were re-called with MiXCR into one record per CDR3 protein. This sample yields about 330,000 distinct CDR3 sequences, of which 8.1% are seen a single time; under 20% belongs to the top ten. The data originate from a study of T cells after yellow fever vaccination. In germline, CDR1 is SEHNR, CDR2 FQNEAQ (reference sequence). This CDR3 comprises 15 residues. V trimming: 4 bases; J trimming: 7 bases; junction bases outside the gene matches: 5. Study-level findings and limits: The booster response re-showed most primary clones: 95% to 96% CD4, around 85% CD8.

This TCR came from a man between 18 and 29 years old who received the YFV17D yellow fever vaccine. The chain links TRBV7-9 to TRBJ1-4; 11 bases line up with TRBD1. The sequencing here drew on PBMCs, taken about 41 days after the first yellow fever vaccination. CDR3 sequence: CASSSGTGGGEKLFF. CDR3 DNA: TGTGCCAGCAGCTCAGGGACAGGGGGAGGTGAAAAACTGTTTTTT.